These 30 T cell receptor beta chains came from one sample sequenced in a study of blood T cell repertoires in COVID-19. Sequenced by immunoSEQ multiplex PCR; TCRdb stores in-frame clones only, minus some. The data contain 9,700 or so clones, about four fifths of them singletons. Material: peripheral blood. The source is a man between 65 and 80 years old with active COVID-19.

The J gene is TRBJ1-5, the V gene TRBV4-3; D is unclear. The CDR3 loop spans 13 amino acids. Trimming shortened V by 0 bases and J by 2 bases, and 2 bases separated the two germline ends. CDR1 and CDR2 from the germline V gene are LGHNA and YSLEER. The CDR3 DNA reads TGCGCCAGCAGCCAAGACGGCAATCAGCCCCAGCATTTT. This gives the protein CASSQDGNQPQHF.

The chain carries TRBV2 and TRBJ1-6; 7 bases match TRBD1. The CDR3 is 14 residues long. Per germline, CDR1 SNHLY and CDR2 FYNNEI. The J segment lost 9 bases and the V segment lost 4 bases, leaving 6 bases of the junction unmatched. CDR3 sequence: CASSGQGGTSPLHF. CDR3 nucleotides: TGTGCCAGCAGTGGACAGGGTGGCACTTCACCCCTCCACTTT.

The chain recombines TRBV7-6 with TRBJ2-2; TRBD2 matches at 11 bases. With 3 bases clipped from V and 1 base from J, the junction kept 1 base outside the gene matches. This CDR3 contains 16 residues. Germline assignment: CDR1 SGHVS and CDR2 FNYEAQ. CDR3 nucleotides: TGTGCCAGCAGCTTCGGACTAGCGGGGAACACCGGGGAGCTGTTTTTT. This encodes CASSFGLAGNTGELFF.

The rearrangement joins TRBV5-6 to TRBJ1-1; maybe TRBD1 (6 bases). CDR1 SGHDT and CDR2 YYEEEE come from the germline V gene. With 3 bases removed from V and 1 base from J, the gap between germline ends came to 10 bases. The CDR3 consists of 14 residues. DNA for the CDR3: TGTGCCAGCAGCTGGGGACATCAGAACACTGAAGCTTTCTTT. Amino acids: CASSWGHQNTEAFF.

This clone came up once. CDR3 sequence: CASSSGWPTNTGELFF. CDR3 DNA sequence: TGTGCCAGCAGCTCCGGGTGGCCTACGAACACCGGGGAGCTGTTTTTT. This chain uses TRBV28 with TRBJ2-2; D not certain. V was pared by 6 bases and J by 0 bases, with 14 bases between. This CDR3 is 16 amino acids long. Germline assignment: CDR1 MDHEN and CDR2 SYDVKM.

This clone was counted between two and nine times. The chain joins TRBV6-1 to TRBJ1-2, with D hard to call. Looked up from germline, CDR1 is MNHNS and CDR2 is SASEGT. The CDR3 length is 12 residues. V lost 3 bases, J lost 4 bases, and 6 bases lay in between. As DNA, the CDR3 is TGTGCCAGCAGTGAGAACAGCTATGGCTACACCTTC. Its translation is CASSENSYGYTF.

The rearrangement uses TRBV9 and TRBJ2-3; 7 bases align to TRBD1. Per the germline V gene, CDR1 is SGDLS and CDR2 is YYNGEE. Trimming took 5 bases from V and 0 from J; bases not matched to a gene: 18. This CDR3 has 19 residues. The CDR3 region is CASSVLQGRQITSTDTQYF. In DNA, the CDR3 is TGTGCCAGCAGTGTCCTACAGGGGCGACAGATAACTAGCACAGATACGCAGTATTTT.

This clone was seen only once. V is TRBV30 and J is TRBJ2-1; TRBD2 matches at 15 bases. Trimming at V came to 2 bases and at J to 10 bases, leaving 9 bases not matched to a gene. Germline CDR1 GTSNPN, CDR2 SVGIG (reference sequence). CDR3 length equals 16 residues. This CDR3 reads CAWSRGGLAGGSEQFF. The CDR3 DNA reads as TGTGCCTGGAGTAGGGGAGGACTAGCGGGAGGGTCAGAGCAGTTCTTC. The full variable domain, its missing parts supplied by reference TRBV30 and TRBJ2-1, is SQTIHQWPATLVQPVGSPLSLECTVEGTSNPNLYWYRQAAGRGLQLLFYSVGIGQISSEVPQNLSASRPQDRQFILSSKKLLLSDSGFYLCAWSRGGLAGGSEQFFGPGTRLTVL.

The chain joins TRBV2 to TRBJ2-5; D perhaps matches TRBD1 (6 bases). The CDR3 is 14 amino acids. The V and J ends lost 2 bases and 1 base respectively, with 8 bases between them. The germline CDR1 and CDR2 sequences are SNHLY and FYNNEI. CDR3 nucleotide sequence: TGTGCCAGCAGTGAAAGCAGGGGCCAAGAGACCCAGTACTTC. Translated: CASSESRGQETQYF.

This chain links TRBV29-1 with TRBJ1-2; no definite D call. Germline V gene lookup returns CDR1 SQVTM and CDR2 ANQGSEA. CDR3 length equals 14 residues. Trimming removed 5 bases from V and 4 bases from J, with 17 bases in between. The DNA for the CDR3 is TGCAGCGTTCTACGATCCGGCGGCTTCTATGGCTACACCTTC. This encodes CSVLRSGGFYGYTF. The complete variable domain, with remaining parts taken from reference TRBV29-1 and TRBJ1-2, reads SAVISQKPSRDICQRGTSLTIQCQVDSQVTMMFWYRQQPGQSLTLIATANQGSEATYESGFVIDKFPISRPNLTFSTLTVSNMSPEDSSIYLCSVLRSGGFYGYTFGSGTRLTVV.

Here the CDR3 reads CAWAGTGRRNTIYF. DNA for the CDR3: TGTGCCTGGGCCGGGACAGGTCGTCGAAACACCATATATTTT. V usage is TRBV30 and J usage is TRBJ1-3; 8 nucleotides agree with TRBD1. Germline V gives CDR1 GTSNPN, CDR2 SVGIG (reference sequence). V dropped 5 bases and J dropped 5; count of bases not matched to a gene: 8. The CDR3 covers 14 residues.

This rearrangement joins TRBV21-1 to TRBJ2-3; the D call of TRBD1 is as the table states it, not checked on the DNA. TRBV21-1 counts as a pseudogene. The CDR3 totals 16 residues. The CDR3 DNA reads as TGTGCCAGCAGCAAAGTTGTGGACAGGGACACAGATACGCAGTATTTT. It codes for CASSKVVDRDTDTQYF.

For this clone: The sample carries other DNA sequences with the same CDR3. This chain connects TRBV5-5 to TRBJ1-5; TRBD1 is a possible D gene (5 bases). In germline, CDR1 is SGHKS, CDR2 YYEKEE (reference sequence). V lost 0 bases and J 9 bases, leaving 13 bases between the germline ends. CDR3 length: 14 residues. CDR3 protein: CASSLGGGGGPQHF. The CDR3 region has the DNA TGTGCCAGCAGCTTGGGGGGCGGGGGGGGGCCCCAGCATTTT. Supplemented by reference TRBV5-5 and TRBJ1-5, the full variable domain reads DAGVTQSPTHLIKTRGQQVTLRCSPISGHKSVSWYQQVLGQGPQFIFQYYEKEERGRGNFPDRFSARQFPNYSSELNVNALLLGDSALYLCASSLGGGGGPQHFGDGTRLSIL.

The chain links TRBV4-3 to TRBJ2-5; 8 bases line up with TRBD2. Losses at the gene ends were 1 base for V and 1 base for J; bases not matched to a gene: 5. The CDR3 contains 16 residues. The V gene's germline CDR1 is LGHNA and CDR2 YSLEER. As DNA, the CDR3 is TGCGCCAGCAGCCAAGGAGTAGCGGGAAGCCAAGAGACCCAGTACTTC. Its protein is CASSQGVAGSQETQYF.

This clone was counted a single time. This chain connects TRBV25-1 to TRBJ2-1; tentatively, D is TRBD2 (6 bases). The germline V and J ends were trimmed by 6 bases and 2 bases, with 17 bases remaining between them. The CDR3 totals 16 residues. Per the germline V gene, CDR1 is MGHDK and CDR2 is SYGVNS. DNA of the CDR3: TGTGCCAGCAGCAAACCGGGACTCTCAACCTACAATGAGCAGTTCTTC. Amino acids: CASSKPGLSTYNEQFF.

The gene calls are TRBV2 and TRBJ2-1, with 13 nucleotides matching TRBD2. In germline, CDR1 is SNHLY, CDR2 FYNNEI. The CDR3 contains 16 residues. With V trimmed by 4 bases and J by 2 bases, 2 bases remained unmatched. The CDR3 is CASSGLAGGPYNEQFF. In DNA, the CDR3 is TGTGCCAGCAGTGGACTAGCGGGAGGACCCTACAATGAGCAGTTCTTC. Together with reference TRBV2 and TRBJ2-1, the CDR3 gives the full variable domain: EPEVTQTPSHQVTQMGQEVILRCVPISNHLYFYWYRQILGQKVEFLVSFYNNEISEKSEIFDDQFSVERPDGSNFTLKIRSTKLEDSAMYFCASSGLAGGPYNEQFFGPGTRLTVL.

The J gene is TRBJ2-2, the V gene TRBV7-2; 10 bases are shared with TRBD2. The length of the CDR3 is 18 residues. Germline CDR1 is SGHTA and CDR2 is FQGNSA. The ends lost 2 bases at V and 7 bases at J; junction bases unmatched: 13. CDR3 bases: TGTGCCAGCAGCTTAACGATACCGGGAGCGGGAGGGGGCGGGGAGCTGTTTTTT. Translating it yields CASSLTIPGAGGGGELFF.

The gene calls are TRBV7-6 and TRBJ2-5, with TRBD2 matching over 10 bases. This CDR3 comprises 17 residues. CDR1 and CDR2 from the germline V gene are SGHVS and FNYEAQ. V shed 4 bases, J shed 5 bases, and the junction held 13 bases outside the gene matches. The CDR3 sequence is CASSYRGSGRVMETQYF. The CDR3 region has the DNA TGTGCCAGCAGCTATCGGGGGAGCGGGAGGGTAATGGAGACCCAGTACTTC. Looking up the rest from reference TRBV7-6 and TRBJ2-5 gives the full variable domain: GAGVSQSPRYKVTKRGQDVALRCDPISGHVSLYWYRQALGQGPEFLTYFNYEAQQDKSGLPNDRFSAERPEGSISTLTIQRTEQRDSAMYRCASSYRGSGRVMETQYFGPGTRLLVL.

This clone counts as hyperexpanded. V gene TRBV5-8 combines with J gene TRBJ2-7; the match to TRBD2 covers 8 bases. The V segment lost 0 bases and the J segment 1 base; nucleotides outside the gene matches: 3. The V gene's germline CDR1 is SGHTS and CDR2 YDEGEE. The CDR3 has 15 residues. The CDR3 here is CASSLGASGSYEQYF. The CDR3 DNA sequence: TGTGCCAGCAGCTTGGGGGCTAGCGGGTCCTACGAGCAGTACTTC.

V gene TRBV5-1 combines with J gene TRBJ1-1; 7 positions match TRBD1. Germline V gene data show CDR1 as SGHRS and CDR2 as YFSETQ. The CDR3 has 15 amino acids. Trimming at V came to 3 bases and at J to 1 base, leaving 6 bases not matched to a gene. The CDR3 here is CASSSQGNKNTEAFF. In nucleotides, the CDR3 is TGCGCCAGCAGCTCACAGGGGAATAAGAACACTGAAGCTTTCTTT.

This sequence joins TRBV5-1 and TRBJ2-3; TRBD1 matches 7 bases. CDR1 is SGHRS, CDR2 YFSETQ, per germline. Losses at the gene ends were 3 bases for V and 4 bases for J; bases not matched to a gene: 2. The CDR3 loop spans 13 amino acids. CDR3 protein: CASSWDSPDTQYF. DNA of the CDR3: TGCGCCAGCAGCTGGGACAGCCCAGATACGCAGTATTTT.

The chain carries TRBV7-2 and TRBJ1-2; 9 bases map to TRBD1. The CDR3 is 15 amino acids. Germline CDR1 SGHTA, CDR2 FQGNSA. Trimming cost V 5 bases and J 4 bases; bases outside gene matches: 8. CDR3 coding DNA: TGTGCCAGCAGCCCCGTGGCGGGACAGGGCTATGGCTACACCTTC. Amino acid sequence: CASSPVAGQGYGYTF.

This chain links TRBV9 with TRBJ2-2; TRBD2 aligns across 7 bases. Germline V gene lookup returns CDR1 SGDLS and CDR2 YYNGEE. The length of the CDR3 is 16 residues. The trim removed 3 bases at V and 6 bases at J, leaving 11 bases unmatched. The CDR3, as DNA: TGTGCCAGCAGCGCTACCGGGCTCCGGGGGGCCGGGGAGCTGTTTTTT. Encoded protein: CASSATGLRGAGELFF. The full variable domain, rest sourced from reference TRBV9 and TRBJ2-2, is DSGVTQTPKHLITATGQRVTLRCSPRSGDLSVYWYQQSLDQGLQFLIQYYNGEERAKGNILERFSAQQFPDLHSELNLSSLELGDSALYFCASSATGLRGAGELFFGEGSRLTVL.

The chain employs TRBV5-1 and TRBJ2-1, with 7 nucleotides matching TRBD2. After removal of 4 bases from V and 7 bases from J, the junction contained 11 bases not matched to a gene. CDR3 length: 15 residues. Germline-derived CDR1 and CDR2 are SGHRS and YFSETQ. CDR3 sequence (DNA): TGCGCCAGCAGCCCCATAGGGGAGGGTATTAATGAGCAGTTCTTC. Amino acid sequence: CASSPIGEGINEQFF.

The chain combines TRBV9 with TRBJ1-3; 11 nucleotides line up with TRBD1. Unmatched junction bases numbered 5, after V lost 3 bases and J lost 0 bases. This CDR3 comprises 17 residues. Germline V gene sequence: CDR1 SGDLS, CDR2 YYNGEE. The CDR3: CASSGTGTGGSGNTIYF. CDR3 nucleotide sequence: TGTGCCAGCAGCGGGACCGGGACAGGGGGCTCTGGAAACACCATATATTTT.

V is TRBV19 and J is TRBJ2-1, with D perhaps TRBD2 (5 bases). Germline-derived CDR1 and CDR2 are LNHDA and SQIVND (reference sequence). Trimming removed 5 bases at V and 3 bases at J, with 17 bases between. The CDR3 has 16 amino acids. The CDR3 nucleotides read TGTGCCAGTAGTTACCGGGGTATAAGGGTCTACAATGAGCAGTTCTTC. Amino acid sequence: CASSYRGIRVYNEQFF.

V gene TRBV28 combines with J gene TRBJ2-2, with TRBD2 identical over 8 bases. The CDR3 loop spans 16 amino acids. Losses at the gene ends were 2 bases for V and 3 bases for J; bases not matched to a gene: 5. Looked up from germline, CDR1 is MDHEN and CDR2 is SYDVKM. CDR3 loop: CASSLTSGSHTGELFF. The CDR3 DNA follows: TGTGCCAGCAGTTTAACGAGCGGGAGTCACACCGGGGAGCTGTTTTTT.

This chain connects TRBV5-6 to TRBJ2-1; 9 positions agree with TRBD2. The junction had 9 bases not matched to a gene; V was cut back by 3 bases and J by 8 bases. The V gene's germline CDR1 is SGHDT and CDR2 YYEEEE. This CDR3 is built from 15 residues. CDR3 sequence (DNA): TGTGCCAGCAGCTCGAGCGGGAGGCCCTTTGATGAGCAGTTCTTC. Translation gives CASSSSGRPFDEQFF.

CDR3 sequence (DNA): TGTGCCAGCAGCTTAGACAGGGCCGCTGAAGCTTTCTTT. Amino acid sequence: CASSLDRAAEAFF. This chain links TRBV11-2 with TRBJ1-1, with TRBD1 as a possible D gene (5 bases). V was clipped by 0 bases and J by 6 bases, with 8 bases between them. CDR1 and CDR2 (germline): SGHAT, FQNNGV. The CDR3 is 13 amino acids.

V gene TRBV4-1 combines with J gene TRBJ1-4; possibly TRBD1 for D (5 bases). Trimming removed 2 bases from V and 3 bases from J, with 16 bases in between. Germline V CDR1 and CDR2: MGHRA, YSYEKL. The CDR3 extends over 17 amino acids. CDR3 loop: CASSQPFRGGANEKLFF. The CDR3, as DNA: TGCGCCAGCAGCCAACCCTTCAGAGGAGGGGCTAATGAAAAACTGTTTTTT.